This TCR beta chain was sequenced in a study of T cells after yellow fever vaccination. Trimming took 4 bases from V and 7 from J, leaving 14 bases between them. Looked up from germline, CDR1 is SGHRS and CDR2 is YFSETQ. The CDR3 sequence is 13 residues long. Using its own MiXCR run on the 5' RACE reads, TCRdb lists one record per CDR3 protein. The sample shows roughly 340,000 distinct CDR3 sequences, roughly 9.4% of them seen only once. The sequencing here drew on PBMCs, taken on the day of the first yellow fever vaccination. The receptor was isolated from a man aged 18-30 years who received the YFV17D yellow fever vaccine. The chain employs TRBV5-1 and TRBJ1-2; maybe TRBD1 (6 bases). The CDR3 sequence is CASSRDTVGGYTF. The CDR3 DNA reads TGCGCCAGCAGCCGGGACACTGTGGGTGGCTACACCTTC. Full variable domain (missing parts from reference TRBV5-1 and TRBJ1-2): KAGVTQTPRYLIKTRGQQVTLSCSPISGHRSVSWYQQTPGQGLQFLFEYFSETQRNKGNFPGRFSGRQFSNSRSEMNVSTLELGDSALYLCASSRDTVGGYTFGSGTRLTVV.